A selection of T cell receptor beta chains follows, all from one sample in a study of Graves' ophthalmopathy and Graves' hyperthyroidism. TCRdb analysed the multiplex PCR reads with MiXCR anew, one entry per CDR3 protein. Altogether over a million distinct CDR3 sequences are present, about 35% being singletons, with the ten largest covering more than 9.5%. The sequenced material came from peripheral blood or thyroid tissue (not recorded which). The receptors were gathered from an adult man with Graves' hyperthyroidism. The CDR3 runs from the conserved cysteine through the conserved F or W. Each record gives: clone size, CDR3 length, V gene, D gene, J gene, CDR3 protein, CDR3 DNA. A D gene is named only where the DNA matches it firmly. Expanded clones are given a class, and other clones once, few, many or no size at all.

clone_size: few; cdr3_length: 16; v_call: TRBV19; d_call: TRBD2; j_call: TRBJ2-7; cdr3_aa: CASSMRSSGSSYEQYF; cdr3_nt: TGTGCCAGTAGTATGAGGTCTAGCGGCAGCTCCTACGAGCAGTACTTC
clone_size: few; cdr3_length: 18; v_call: TRBV6-2/TRBV6-3; d_call: TRBD1; j_call: TRBJ1-6; cdr3_aa: CASRQDRGGSIHNSPLHF; cdr3_nt: TGTGCCAGCAGACAAGACAGGGGAGGTTCGATCCATAATTCACCCCTCCACTTT
clone_size: many; cdr3_length: 16; v_call: TRBV7-2; d_call: .; j_call: TRBJ2-6; cdr3_aa: CASSHSGPGGANVLTF; cdr3_nt: TGTGCCAGCAGCCATAGCGGCCCGGGGGGGGCCAACGTCCTGACTTTC
clone_size: .; cdr3_length: 15; v_call: TRBV15; d_call: TRBD1; j_call: TRBJ2-2; cdr3_aa: CATSRESGGYGELFF; cdr3_nt: TGTGCCACCAGCAGAGAGTCAGGGGGCTACGGGGAGCTGTTTTTT
clone_size: .; cdr3_length: 15; v_call: TRBV10-3; d_call: .; j_call: TRBJ1-2; cdr3_aa: CAISEFQGVGYGYTF; cdr3_nt: TGTGCCATCAGTGAGTTTCAGGGAGTCGGCTATGGCTACACCTTC
clone_size: .; cdr3_length: 14; v_call: TRBV6-2/TRBV6-3; d_call: .; j_call: TRBJ2-2; cdr3_aa: CASSYDRTGWELSF; cdr3_nt: TGTGCCAGCAGTTATGACAGGACCGGTTGGGAGCTGTCTTTT
clone_size: many; cdr3_length: 14; v_call: TRBV2; d_call: .; j_call: TRBJ2-7; cdr3_aa: CASSAEQGPYEQYF; cdr3_nt: TGTGCCAGCAGTGCTGAGCAGGGGCCCTACGAGCAGTACTTC
clone_size: .; cdr3_length: 14; v_call: TRBV7-2; d_call: .; j_call: TRBJ1-2; cdr3_aa: CASSSNSIHYGYTF; cdr3_nt: TGTGCCAGCAGTTCCAATTCAATTCACTATGGCTACACCTTC
clone_size: few; cdr3_length: 14; v_call: TRBV20-1; d_call: .; j_call: TRBJ1-4; cdr3_aa: CSAGAGRLEEKLFF; cdr3_nt: TGCAGTGCCGGGGCAGGGCGCCTCGAAGAAAAACTGTTTTTT
clone_size: many; cdr3_length: 14; v_call: TRBV10-2; d_call: .; j_call: TRBJ1-1; cdr3_aa: CARYGVPRGTEAFF; cdr3_nt: TGCGCCAGATACGGGGTGCCCCGAGGGACTGAAGCTTTCTTT
clone_size: few; cdr3_length: 15; v_call: TRBV7-8; d_call: .; j_call: TRBJ2-2; cdr3_aa: CASSQRRTNTGELFF; cdr3_nt: TGTGCCAGCAGCCAAAGAAGAACGAACACCGGGGAGCTGTTTTTT
clone_size: few; cdr3_length: 17; v_call: TRBV14; d_call: .; j_call: TRBJ1-1; cdr3_aa: CASSQLQGGKMNTEAFF; cdr3_nt: TGTGCCAGCAGCCAATTGCAGGGCGGTAAAATGAACACTGAAGCTTTCTTT
clone_size: .; cdr3_length: 11; v_call: TRBV2; d_call: .; j_call: TRBJ1-5; cdr3_aa: CASSEARSQHF; cdr3_nt: TGTGCCAGCAGTGAAGCGCGGTCCCAGCATTTT
clone_size: .; cdr3_length: 13; v_call: TRBV7-9; d_call: TRBD1; j_call: TRBJ2-5; cdr3_aa: CASTLGQGVTQYF; cdr3_nt: TGTGCCAGCACCCTCGGGCAGGGGGTGACCCAGTACTTC
clone_size: .; cdr3_length: 14; v_call: TRBV7-2; d_call: .; j_call: TRBJ1-1; cdr3_aa: CASSLESRMGETFF; cdr3_nt: TGTGCCAGCAGCTTAGAGTCAAGGATGGGTGAAACTTTCTTT
clone_size: .; cdr3_length: 13; v_call: TRBV20-1; d_call: .; j_call: TRBJ1-5; cdr3_aa: CSARAFSNQPQHF; cdr3_nt: TGCAGTGCTAGGGCTTTTAGCAATCAGCCCCAGCATTTT
clone_size: few; cdr3_length: 15; v_call: TRBV10-3; d_call: TRBD2; j_call: TRBJ2-7; cdr3_aa: CASSAASGNADTQYF; cdr3_nt: TGTGCCAGCAGTGCCGCTAGCGGGAATGCAGATACGCAGTACTTC
clone_size: .; cdr3_length: 17; v_call: TRBV5-6; d_call: TRBD1; j_call: TRBJ1-1; cdr3_aa: CASREGTEEEINTEAFF; cdr3_nt: TGTGCCAGCAGGGAAGGGACAGAGGAAGAGATCAACACTGAAGCTTTCTTT
clone_size: .; cdr3_length: 15; v_call: TRBV5-6; d_call: .; j_call: TRBJ2-6; cdr3_aa: CASSSSRSGANVLAF; cdr3_nt: TGTGCCAGCAGTTCATCGCGCTCTGGGGCCAACGTCCTGGCTTTC
clone_size: .; cdr3_length: 16; v_call: TRBV9; d_call: .; j_call: TRBJ2-5; cdr3_aa: CASSPRGGVKAETQYF; cdr3_nt: TGTGCCAGCAGCCCCCGAGGGGGGGTTAAGGCAGAGACCCAGTACTTC
clone_size: .; cdr3_length: 16; v_call: TRBV19; d_call: TRBD2; j_call: TRBJ2-7; cdr3_aa: CASSTRPSGRMDEQYF; cdr3_nt: TGTGCCAGTAGTACACGGCCTAGCGGGAGAATGGACGAGCAGTACTTC
clone_size: many; cdr3_length: 17; v_call: TRBV6-6; d_call: TRBD1; j_call: TRBJ1-2; cdr3_aa: CASSYWDRGLRQYGYTF; cdr3_nt: TGTGCCAGCAGTTATTGGGACAGGGGGCTGAGGCAGTATGGCTACACCTTC
clone_size: many; cdr3_length: 15; v_call: TRBV7-9; d_call: .; j_call: TRBJ1-4; cdr3_aa: CASSLAGTPPEKLFF; cdr3_nt: TGTGCCAGCAGCTTAGCCGGGACCCCCCCTGAAAAACTGTTTTTT
clone_size: many; cdr3_length: 13; v_call: TRBV7-9; d_call: .; j_call: TRBJ2-5; cdr3_aa: CASLPGVEETQYF; cdr3_nt: TGTGCCAGCCTCCCTGGGGTGGAAGAGACCCAGTACTTC
clone_size: .; cdr3_length: 15; v_call: TRBV7-2; d_call: TRBD1; j_call: TRBJ1-5; cdr3_aa: CASSAGQGMNQPQHF; cdr3_nt: TGTGCCAGCAGCGCCGGACAGGGGATGAATCAGCCCCAGCATTTT
clone_size: many; cdr3_length: 15; v_call: TRBV2; d_call: TRBD1; j_call: TRBJ1-5; cdr3_aa: CASSEGQGAYQPQHF; cdr3_nt: TGTGCCAGCAGTGAAGGACAGGGTGCCTATCAGCCCCAGCATTTT
clone_size: .; cdr3_length: 14; v_call: TRBV11-2; d_call: TRBD1; j_call: TRBJ2-7; cdr3_aa: CASSFSDRGTEQYF; cdr3_nt: TGTGCCAGCAGCTTCTCGGACAGGGGCACGGAGCAGTACTTC
clone_size: .; cdr3_length: 17; v_call: TRBV2; d_call: .; j_call: TRBJ1-2; cdr3_aa: CASTGGRDTGEDYGYTF; cdr3_nt: TGTGCCAGCACGGGGGGCCGTGACACCGGGGAAGACTATGGCTACACCTTC
clone_size: once; cdr3_length: 12; v_call: TRBV15; d_call: .; j_call: TRBJ1-2; cdr3_aa: CATSSRDSGNTF; cdr3_nt: TGTGCCACCAGCAGTAGGGATTCTGGAAACACCTTC
clone_size: many; cdr3_length: 14; v_call: TRBV10-3; d_call: TRBD1; j_call: TRBJ2-7; cdr3_aa: CATRPRTGSDEQYF; cdr3_nt: TGTGCCACCCGCCCTCGGACAGGAAGCGACGAGCAGTACTTC
clone_size: few; cdr3_length: 14; v_call: TRBV30; d_call: .; j_call: TRBJ2-6; cdr3_aa: CAALKGSGANVLTF; cdr3_nt: TGTGCCGCCCTCAAGGGTTCTGGGGCCAACGTCCTGACTTTC
clone_size: many; cdr3_length: 11; v_call: TRBV20-1; d_call: .; j_call: TRBJ1-5; cdr3_aa: CSARAGVFEGF; cdr3_nt: TGCAGTGCTAGGGCAGGGGTGTTCGAGGGTTTT